This T cell receptor (beta chain) was found in a study of T cell changes during pregnancy in multiple sclerosis. V shed 5 bases, J shed 1 base, and the junction held 4 bases outside the gene matches. Germline CDR1 and CDR2: SGHTA and FQGNSA. The CDR3 has 15 residues. The data were produced by immunoSEQ multiplex PCR, yet TCRdb's version contains in-frame clones alone and is incomplete. The sample lists tens of thousands of clones, more than 80% seen once, with under 0.85% in the top ten. The starting material was CD4+ T cells from peripheral blood mononuclear cells, obtained before pregnancy. The chain couples TRBV7-2 to TRBJ2-7, with 11 bases lining up with TRBD2. The receptor was isolated from a female donor with multiple sclerosis, enrolled in a pregnancy study. CDR3 amino acids: CASSQSSGGSYEQYF. The CDR3, as DNA: TGTGCCAGCAGCCAATCTAGCGGGGGGTCCTACGAGCAGTACTTC.